Below, 16 T cell receptor beta chains from the same sample are listed, as sequenced in a study of human T cells and chemical hapten exposure. Regarding time point: pre-sensitization, week 0. Sample treatment: therapeutic diphenylcyclopropenone sensitization with weekly scalp DPC. TCRdb used MiXCR to reprocess the RACE reads, holding one entry per CDR3 protein. The table has around 300,000 distinct CDR3 sequences, 7.7% seen once; the top ten hold approximately 1.2%. The specimen was whole blood, collected in connection with sensitization to the hapten diphenylcyclopropenone (DPC). The receptors here all came from a man younger than 30 with alopecia areata. Some clones in this sample may be carry-over from other donors' samples.

This clonotype was seen only a few times. This sequence joins TRBV5-1 and TRBJ2-7, with TRBD1 matching 9 bases. The germline V gene has CDR1 SGHRS and CDR2 YFSETQ. J gave up 6 bases and V 2 bases, and 3 bases lay outside the gene matches. This CDR3 spans 13 amino acids. The CDR3 sequence is CASSFPDRGEQYF. CDR3 in DNA: TGCGCCAGCAGCTTCCCGGACAGGGGCGAGCAGTACTTC.

The V gene is TRBV7-9, the J gene TRBJ1-5, with D uncertain. This CDR3 has 12 residues. CDR1 and CDR2 (germline): SEHNR, FQNEAQ (reference sequence). V gave up 1 base and J gave up 4 bases, with 2 bases separating them. CDR3 sequence (DNA): TGTGCCAGCAGCTTAGAGAATCAGCCCCAGCATTTT. Translating gives CASSLENQPQHF.

The chain carries TRBV2 and TRBJ2-2, with 7 bases lining up with TRBD1. With 8 bases clipped from V and 1 base from J, the junction kept 13 bases outside the gene matches. The CDR3 runs 17 residues. Per germline, CDR1 SNHLY and CDR2 FYNNEI. The CDR3 loop is CASHPILTGRNTGELFF. The CDR3 DNA follows: TGTGCCAGCCATCCGATACTGACAGGGAGGAACACCGGGGAGCTGTTTTTT.

This clonotype was counted between two and nine times. The chain joins TRBV6-2 or TRBV6-3 to TRBJ2-5; D may be TRBD1 (5 bases). This CDR3 has 14 residues. Germline CDR1 reads MNHEY; CDR2 reads SVGEGT. V gave up 2 bases and J gave up 5 bases, with 12 bases separating them. CDR3 residues: CASSYITGKETQYF. The CDR3 DNA reads as TGTGCCAGCAGTTACATAACAGGAAAGGAGACCCAGTACTTC.

This chain uses TRBV9 with TRBJ2-6; no firm D call. V was clipped by 4 bases and J by 12 bases, with 26 bases between them. Per germline, CDR1 SGDLS and CDR2 YYNGEE. The CDR3 sequence is 17 residues long. The CDR3 DNA reads as TGTGCCAGCAGCCCCCTCCCGGGTAGGGCGGTGAGCACCGTCCTGACTTTC. It codes for CASSPLPGRAVSTVLTF. Complete variable domain (other parts from reference TRBV9 and TRBJ2-6): DSGVTQTPKHLITATGQRVTLRCSPRSGDLSVYWYQQSLDQGLQFLIQYYNGEERAKGNILERFSAQQFPDLHSELNLSSLELGDSALYFCASSPLPGRAVSTVLTFGAGSRLTVL.

This clonotype has more than one count but fewer than ten. The gene calls are TRBV14 and TRBJ2-2; D not resolved. V was cut by 6 bases and J by 1 base, with 9 bases left in between. The CDR3 contains 14 residues. CDR1 and CDR2 from the germline V gene are SGHDN and FVKESK. The CDR3 DNA reads as TGTGCCAGCAGTAGACGGATGAACACCGGGGAGCTGTTTTTT. Its translation: CASSRRMNTGELFF.

This clonotype was seen only a few times. The chain couples TRBV4-3 to TRBJ1-6, with D tentatively TRBD1 (5 bases). Deletions cut 3 bases from V and 8 bases from J, with 14 bases between. The CDR3 runs 15 residues. Germline V gives CDR1 LGHNA, CDR2 YSLEER. CDR3 bases: TGCGCCAGCAGCCAGGCCGCGGGGCAGTATTCACCCCTCCACTTT. This codes for CASSQAAGQYSPLHF.

This clonotype turned up a few times. V and J are TRBV4-3 and TRBJ2-3; 12 positions agree with TRBD2. The CDR3 is 17 amino acids. J gave up 3 bases and V 0 bases, and 4 bases lay outside the gene matches. CDR1 is LGHNA and CDR2 is YSLEER in the germline V gene. DNA for the CDR3: TGCGCCAGCAGCCAAGAGCCTAGCGGGGGGGCAACAGATACGCAGTATTTT. The encoded protein is CASSQEPSGGATDTQYF.

This sequence joins TRBV7-2 and TRBJ2-2; either TRBD1 or TRBD2 may fit D (5 bases each). CDR1 SGHTA and CDR2 FQGNSA come from the germline V gene. V was trimmed by 4 bases and J by 8 bases, leaving 11 bases between them. This CDR3 is built from 13 residues. For the CDR3, the DNA is TGTGCCAGCAGCTCGGGACCAGCGGGGGAGCTGTTTTTT. It translates to CASSSGPAGELFF.

This clonotype was counted many times. V and J are TRBV29-1 and TRBJ1-1, with D possibly being TRBD1 (6 bases). V lost 7 bases and J lost 5, with 17 bases in between. This CDR3 comprises 13 residues. The germline V gene has CDR1 SQVTM and CDR2 ANQGSEA. The chain's CDR3 is CSANRVGVTEAFF. The CDR3 DNA sequence: TGCAGCGCTAACAGGGTAGGGGTAACTGAAGCTTTCTTT. The full variable domain, its missing parts supplied by reference TRBV29-1 and TRBJ1-1, is SAVISQKPSRDICQRGTSLTIQCQVDSQVTMMFWYRQQPGQSLTLIATANQGSEATYESGFVIDKFPISRPNLTFSTLTVSNMSPEDSSIYLCSANRVGVTEAFFGQGTRLTVV.

The chain links TRBV7-2 to TRBJ1-5; D not resolved. V gave up 5 bases and J gave up 8 bases, with 19 bases separating them. Germline assignment: CDR1 SGHTA and CDR2 FQGNSA. The CDR3 is 15 residues long. The CDR3 DNA reads as TGTGCCAGCAGCACCGACGGAGGTAGCGGCGAGCCCCAGCATTTT. Translated, it gives CASSTDGGSGEPQHF.

The rearrangement joins TRBV3-1 to TRBJ2-7, with 8 bases that match TRBD1. In germline, CDR1 is LGHDT, CDR2 YNNKEL (reference sequence). This CDR3 contains 18 residues. The trim removed 0 bases at V and 2 bases at J, leaving 12 bases unmatched. CDR3 sequence reads: CASSQEDRVARRTYEQYF. CDR3 nucleotide sequence: TGTGCCAGCAGCCAAGAGGACAGGGTGGCACGACGAACCTACGAGCAGTACTTC.

The chain has TRBV20-1 and TRBJ1-1; D is perhaps TRBD1 (5 bases). The ends were cut back, 2 bases at V and 4 bases at J, with 14 bases in the middle. Looked up from germline, CDR1 is DFQATT and CDR2 is SNEGSKA (reference sequence). This CDR3 is built from 14 residues. CDR3 protein: CSARTYQGITEAFF. CDR3 coding DNA: TGCAGTGCTAGAACATACCAGGGTATCACTGAAGCTTTCTTT.

In this sample, this clonotype turned up a few times. J is TRBJ1-6 and V is TRBV6-5; D is unresolved. Deletions cut 0 bases from V and 10 bases from J, with 16 bases between. The CDR3 length is 16 residues. CDR1 and CDR2 (germline): MNHEY, SVGAGI. The CDR3, as DNA: TGTGCCAGCAGTTACTCGAAGGGTCCAAGGAGATCACCCCTCCACTTT. Amino acids: CASSYSKGPRRSPLHF.

This clonotype was recorded many times. The rearrangement links TRBV20-1 to TRBJ2-5, with 8 bases fitting TRBD2. The germline gives CDR1 DFQATT, CDR2 SNEGSKA (reference sequence). Trimming at V came to 3 bases and at J to 2 bases, leaving 5 bases not matched to a gene. The CDR3 contains 14 residues. CDR3 nucleotide sequence: TGCAGTGCTAGCATTAGCGGGGTTCAAGAGACCCAGTACTTC. Protein: CSASISGVQETQYF.

This clonotype has only a few counts. This chain connects TRBV27 to TRBJ2-5; 7 nucleotides line up with TRBD2. The CDR3 has 19 residues. Germline-derived CDR1 and CDR2 are MNHEY and SMNVEV (reference sequence). The trim removed 1 base at V and 1 base at J, leaving 15 bases unmatched. CDR3 coding DNA: TGTGCCAGCAGTTTATTAGGGGTCGGCGGGGGACGTTCCCAAGAGACCCAGTACTTC. It translates to CASSLLGVGGGRSQETQYF.